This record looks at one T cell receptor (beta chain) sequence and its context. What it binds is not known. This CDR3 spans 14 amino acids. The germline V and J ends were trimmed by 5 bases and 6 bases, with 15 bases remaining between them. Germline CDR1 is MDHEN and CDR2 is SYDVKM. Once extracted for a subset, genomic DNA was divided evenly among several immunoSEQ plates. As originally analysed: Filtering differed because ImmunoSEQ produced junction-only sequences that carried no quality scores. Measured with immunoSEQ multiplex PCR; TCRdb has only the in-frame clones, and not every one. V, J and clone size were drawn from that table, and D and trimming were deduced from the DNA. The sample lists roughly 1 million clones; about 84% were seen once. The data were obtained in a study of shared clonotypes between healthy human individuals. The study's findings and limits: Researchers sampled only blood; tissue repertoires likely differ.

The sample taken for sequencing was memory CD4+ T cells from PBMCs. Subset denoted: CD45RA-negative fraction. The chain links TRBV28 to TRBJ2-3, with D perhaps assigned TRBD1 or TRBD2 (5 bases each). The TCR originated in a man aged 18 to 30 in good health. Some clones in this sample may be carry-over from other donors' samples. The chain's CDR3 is CASSEGTRRDTQYF. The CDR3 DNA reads TGTGCCAGCAGTGAAGGGACCCGAAGGGATACGCAGTATTTT.